Presented here are 15 T cell receptor beta chains from one specimen sequenced in a study of blood T cell repertoires in COVID-19. Some clones are missing from TCRdb's copy, which holds only in-frame ones; the method was immunoSEQ multiplex PCR. This sample has roughly 120,000 clones; more than 80% occur once, and the top ten carry under 35%. Material for sequencing was peripheral blood. The receptors were sampled from a man aged 70 or older with active or convalescent COVID-19.

DNA for the CDR3: TGTGCCAGCAGTTTATCCTCCCCGGGGGGCAATCAGCCCCAGCATTTT. Protein product: CASSLSSPGGNQPQHF. The V and J genes are TRBV28 and TRBJ1-5, with D possibly being TRBD1 (5 bases). Trimming took 1 base from V and 2 from J, leaving 12 bases between them. This CDR3 has 16 residues. CDR1 is MDHEN and CDR2 is SYDVKM in the germline V gene. Drawing the rest from reference TRBV28 and TRBJ1-5, the complete variable domain is DVKVTQSSRYLVKRTGEKVFLECVQDMDHENMFWYRQDPGLGLRLIYFSYDVKMKEKGDIPEGYSVSREKKERFSLILESASTNQTSMYLCASSLSSPGGNQPQHFGDGTRLSIL.

The V gene is TRBV12-2, the J gene TRBJ1-5. TRBV12-2 is a pseudogene. This CDR3 has 12 residues. The CDR3 DNA reads as TGTGCAAGTCGCCTTAGTCATCAGCCCCAGCATTTT. It encodes CASRLSHQPQHF.

This chain connects TRBV6-5 to TRBJ2-2; TRBD1 matches at 7 bases. The CDR3 totals 15 residues. V lost 5 bases to trimming and J lost 3 bases; unmatched junction nucleotides: 6. Germline V CDR1 and CDR2: MNHEY, SVGAGI. The CDR3 DNA reads as TGTGCCAGCAGTCGTGAAGGGGGCGACACCGGGGAGCTGTTTTTT. It specifies CASSREGGDTGELFF.

This sequence joins TRBV5-4 and TRBJ2-7; TRBD1 aligns across 7 bases. The CDR3 sequence is 14 residues long. Germline loops: CDR1 SGHNT, CDR2 YYREEE (reference sequence). With 4 bases clipped from V and 2 bases from J, the junction kept 6 bases outside the gene matches. CDR3 DNA: TGTGCCAGCAGCAACGGACAGGAAACCTACGAGCAGTACTTC. This translates into CASSNGQETYEQYF.

V is TRBV11-2 and J is TRBJ1-5; tentative D call: TRBD1 (5 bases). The CDR3 runs to 17 residues. Trimming left V 3 bases short and J 0 bases short, with 15 bases between. Germline CDR1 is SGHAT and CDR2 is FQNNGV. The CDR3: CASSLETTEYSNQPQHF. CDR3 in DNA: TGTGCCAGCAGCTTGGAAACGACAGAATATAGCAATCAGCCCCAGCATTTT.

The rearrangement joins TRBV28 to TRBJ2-2; D possibly corresponds to TRBD1 (6 bases). The CDR3 sequence is 15 residues long. CDR1 is MDHEN, CDR2 SYDVKM, per germline. Trimming stripped 8 bases from V and 0 bases from J, with 13 bases between. The CDR3 loop is CASCPAGANTGELFF. The DNA for the CDR3 is TGTGCCAGCTGTCCGGCAGGGGCGAACACCGGGGAGCTGTTTTTT.

The genes are TRBV5-4 and TRBJ2-5; 7 bases match TRBD1. Trimming removed 4 bases from V and 1 base from J; junction bases left unmatched: 10. The CDR3 is made up of 16 amino acids. In germline, CDR1 is SGHNT, CDR2 YYREEE (reference sequence). CDR3: CASSPRDRGGQETQYF. For the CDR3, the DNA is TGTGCCAGCAGCCCCAGGGACAGAGGGGGCCAAGAGACCCAGTACTTC.

The chain recombines TRBV27 with TRBJ1-1; D gene ambiguous. Germline V lookup: CDR1 MNHEY, CDR2 SMNVEV (reference sequence). V shed 3 bases and J shed 4 bases, with 9 bases lying between them. This CDR3 has 13 amino acids. In DNA, the CDR3 is TGTGCCAGCAGTTTTGGGAGAGGCACTGAAGCTTTCTTT. It encodes CASSFGRGTEAFF.

This chain connects TRBV6-5 to TRBJ2-7, with TRBD1 matching over 7 bases. Trimming removed 0 bases from V and 2 bases from J; junction bases left unmatched: 4. The CDR3 loop spans 15 amino acids. The V gene's germline CDR1 is MNHEY and CDR2 SVGAGI. CDR3 sequence (DNA): TGTGCCAGCAGTTACTCGGGACAGTCCCCCTACGAGCAGTACTTC. Amino acids: CASSYSGQSPYEQYF.

The V and J genes are TRBV28 and TRBJ2-7; 12 positions match TRBD2. V trimming: 8 bases; J trimming: 4 bases; junction bases outside the gene matches: 3. This CDR3 has 13 residues. The germline V gene encodes CDR1 MDHEN and CDR2 SYDVKM. CDR3 region: CASGLAGPYEQYF. CDR3 coding DNA: TGTGCCAGCGGACTAGCGGGGCCGTACGAGCAGTACTTC.

The V call is TRBV27, the J call TRBJ2-1; tentatively, D is TRBD2 (7 bases). This CDR3 has 17 residues. V was cut by 6 bases and J by 5 bases, with 23 bases left in between. CDR1 MNHEY and CDR2 SMNVEV come from the germline V gene (reference sequence). In DNA form, the CDR3 reads TGTGCCAGCAGCCATCACGAGGGGGGGGAGCTGGACAATGAGCAGTTCTTC. As protein: CASSHHEGGELDNEQFF.

The chain couples TRBV5-4 to TRBJ1-5; D possibly corresponds to TRBD1 (5 bases). V gave up 4 bases and J gave up 5 bases, with 10 bases separating them. Germline CDR1 is SGHNT and CDR2 is YYREEE (reference sequence). This CDR3 region has 13 residues. The CDR3 region has the DNA TGTGCCAGCAGCCGGTGGGGGGATCAGCCCCAGCATTTT. It specifies CASSRWGDQPQHF.

The chain joins TRBV7-2 to TRBJ2-3; 9 bases agree with TRBD2. The trim removed 8 bases at V and 6 bases at J, leaving 3 bases unmatched. CDR1 is SGHTA, CDR2 FQGNSA, per germline. This CDR3 contains 12 residues. CDR3 bases: TGTGCCAGCCGGCTAGCGGGGGATACGCAGTATTTT. Its protein is CASRLAGDTQYF.

This chain uses TRBV6-1 with TRBJ2-5; TRBD1 agrees at 7 bases. The J segment lost 2 bases and the V segment lost 2 bases, leaving 5 bases of the junction unmatched. CDR3 size: 15 residues. The V gene's germline CDR1 is MNHNS and CDR2 SASEGT. CDR3 region: CASSELGQAQETQYF. DNA of the CDR3: TGTGCCAGCAGTGAACTCGGACAGGCTCAAGAGACCCAGTACTTC.

The chain has TRBV29-1 and TRBJ2-7, with 15 positions matching TRBD2. Germline V gene lookup returns CDR1 SQVTM and CDR2 ANQGSEA. The CDR3 runs 16 residues. With 7 bases clipped from V and 3 bases from J, the junction kept 10 bases outside the gene matches. CDR3 protein: CSAQAGTSGGFYEQYF. The DNA for the CDR3 is TGCAGCGCTCAGGCAGGGACTAGCGGGGGGTTCTACGAGCAGTACTTC.